This T cell receptor beta chain was retrieved from a study of T cell responses to AZD1222 COVID-19 vaccine. CDR1 is MNHEY, CDR2 SVGEGT, per germline. The length of the CDR3 is 15 residues. J gave up 7 bases and V 0 bases, and 2 bases lay outside the gene matches. Notes on the study in general: No day 14 peak samples; only post-peak repertoires were characterized. Baseline seropositivity occurred in only 5 to 7 AZD1222 recipients. Distributed over spike, vaccine-associated CD4 TCRs predominated at 160-218 and 743-854. A reported finding is that nearly half of spike-specific TCRs target unmutated variant regions.

Sequencing used immunoSEQ multiplex PCR; TCRdb keeps in-frame clones, though not all of them. The sample includes approximately 150,000 clones, approximately 85% seen only once; the top ten take 5.4%. Note on this clone: Its antigen remains unidentified.

This specimen was peripheral blood, taken 28 days after the second dose of the MenACWY control vaccine. The sequence derives from an adult who received the MenACWY meningococcal vaccine as a control. The chain carries TRBV6-2 or TRBV6-3 and TRBJ2-7, with 14 nucleotides matching TRBD2. For the CDR3, the DNA is TGTGCCAGCAGTTACTCGGGACTAGCGGGAGAAGAGCAGTACTTC. Protein product: CASSYSGLAGEEQYF.